Listed here are 28 T cell receptor beta chains from one sample, sequenced in a study of T cell responses to AZD1222 COVID-19 vaccine. TCRdb's table, derived via immunoSEQ multiplex PCR, lists solely in-frame clones and lacks some. The table has around 81,000 clones, roughly 85% seen once; the top ten hold about 3%. Sequencing used peripheral blood, obtained on day 0 of AZD1222 vaccination. Source of these receptors: an adult in good health.

The gene calls are TRBV20-1 and TRBJ2-7, with TRBD1 identical over 8 bases. From germline, CDR1 is DFQATT and CDR2 SNEGSKA (reference sequence). The CDR3 is 15 residues long. V was pared by 3 bases and J by 2 bases, with 9 bases of the junction left unmatched. CDR3 DNA sequence: TGCAGTGCTAGTCATGGACAGGGTCCTACCTACGAGCAGTACTTC. Amino acids: CSASHGQGPTYEQYF.

This chain connects TRBV12-3 or TRBV12-4 to TRBJ1-2, with D unresolved. The V gene lost 4 bases and the J gene lost 4 bases, with 7 bases spanning the gap. The CDR3 runs 12 residues. This chain's CDR3 is CASSSGIYGYTF. The CDR3, as DNA: TGTGCCAGCAGTTCAGGAATCTATGGCTACACCTTC.

The V gene is TRBV5-6, the J gene TRBJ1-4; tentative D call: TRBD1 (6 bases). The V end was cut by 3 bases, the J end by 7 bases, with 22 bases between. The CDR3 extends over 17 amino acids. CDR1 SGHDT and CDR2 YYEEEE come from the germline V gene. For the CDR3, the DNA is TGTGCCAGCAGCTGGAACCTACGGGGGGCTAGGGGTGAAAAACTGTTTTTT. It yields the protein CASSWNLRGARGEKLFF.

The chain has TRBV10-3 and TRBJ2-1; D gene ambiguous. Germline V gene sequence: CDR1 ENHRY, CDR2 SYGVKD. V shed 0 bases and J shed 9 bases, with 12 bases lying between them. The length of the CDR3 is 14 residues. CDR3 bases: TGTGCCATCAGTGAGTCGATGTCTGCTGCTGAGCAGTTCTTC. This gives the protein CAISESMSAAEQFF.

This clone was observed a handful of times. The genes are TRBV6-1 and TRBJ2-7, with 7 bases identical to TRBD1. Trimming at V came to 3 bases and at J to 0 bases, leaving 2 bases not matched to a gene. Germline V CDR1 and CDR2: MNHNS, SASEGT. The CDR3 length is 14 residues. The CDR3, as DNA: TGTGCCAGCAGTGAGGGACAGAGCTCCTACGAGCAGTACTTC. Protein product: CASSEGQSSYEQYF.

The gene calls are TRBV5-3 and TRBJ1-3, with unresolved D. TRBV5-3 counts as an open reading frame of uncertain function. V dropped 7 bases and J dropped 4 bases, with 15 bases sitting between them. The CDR3 has 14 residues. This chain's CDR3 is CARPVGWLGNTIYF. CDR3 in DNA: TGTGCCAGACCTGTTGGCTGGTTGGGAAACACCATATATTTT.

This chain uses TRBV15 with TRBJ1-3, with D maybe TRBD1 (6 bases). Trimming left V 6 bases short and J 4 bases short, with 25 bases between. The CDR3 extends over 18 amino acids. Germline V gene data show CDR1 as LNHNV and CDR2 as YYDKDF (reference sequence). The CDR3 is CATSEPGTWVLGGNTIYF. CDR3 DNA sequence: TGTGCCACCAGTGAACCCGGGACATGGGTTCTTGGAGGAAACACCATATATTTT.

The chain has TRBV6-2 or TRBV6-3 and TRBJ2-7; 7 bases line up with TRBD2. Germline assignment: CDR1 MNHEY and CDR2 SVGEGT. J was trimmed by 5 bases and V by 5 bases; bases with no gene match: 9. This CDR3 comprises 14 residues. This CDR3 is CASSPRGSRDEQYF. The CDR3 nucleotides are TGTGCCAGCAGTCCCCGCGGGAGTCGGGACGAGCAGTACTTC.

The J gene is TRBJ2-7, the V gene TRBV6-2 or TRBV6-3, with TRBD1 matching 10 bases. Germline CDR1 and CDR2: MNHEY and SVGEGT. V was pared by 2 bases and J by 7 bases, with 8 bases of the junction left unmatched. The CDR3 has 15 amino acids. This chain's CDR3 is CASSYPGQGRIEQYF. In DNA form, the CDR3 reads TGTGCCAGCAGTTACCCGGGACAGGGGAGGATTGAGCAGTACTTC.

The chain employs TRBV5-5 and TRBJ2-5; D is unclear. The CDR3 length is 11 residues. Germline V gene sequence: CDR1 SGHKS, CDR2 YYEKEE (reference sequence). V was cut by 3 bases and J by 5 bases, with 5 bases left in between. In DNA, the CDR3 is TGTGCCAGCAGCTACATTGAGACCCAGTACTTC. Residues: CASSYIETQYF. Combining the CDR3 with reference TRBV5-5 and TRBJ2-5 gives the whole variable domain DAGVTQSPTHLIKTRGQQVTLRCSPISGHKSVSWYQQVLGQGPQFIFQYYEKEERGRGNFPDRFSARQFPNYSSELNVNALLLGDSALYLCASSYIETQYFGPGTRLLVL.

In its sample, this clone was seen a few times. This chain uses TRBV7-2 with TRBJ2-3, with 11 nucleotides matching TRBD2. With 4 bases clipped from V and 3 bases from J, the junction kept 9 bases outside the gene matches. The CDR3 is 17 amino acids. CDR1 and CDR2 (germline): SGHTA, FQGNSA. The CDR3 DNA reads TGTGCCAGCAGCTCTCGGGGTAGCGGGGGGGCTACAGATACGCAGTATTTT. This translates into CASSSRGSGGATDTQYF.

This sequence joins TRBV19 and TRBJ1-5; D possibly corresponds to TRBD1 (5 bases). The germline V and J ends were trimmed by 5 bases and 2 bases, with 19 bases remaining between them. The CDR3 has 17 residues. In germline, CDR1 is LNHDA, CDR2 SQIVND (reference sequence). The CDR3 nucleotides are TGTGCCAGTAGTTCCTCCTCTCGAGAAGGGGGCAATCAGCCCCAGCATTTT. Translated: CASSSSSREGGNQPQHF.

The chain's CDR3 is CASSYLGQTQETQYF. The CDR3 nucleotides are TGTGCCAGCAGTTATTTGGGACAAACGCAAGAGACCCAGTACTTC. This chain joins TRBV6-2 or TRBV6-3 and TRBJ2-5, with D possibly being TRBD1 (6 bases). This CDR3 spans 15 amino acids. Germline-derived CDR1 and CDR2 are MNHEY and SVGEGT. The V end lost 3 bases, the J end lost 2 bases, and 13 bases lay between the germline ends.

For this clone: A read error may produce the germline difference seen at one junction end. Additional DNA sequences in this sample encode the identical CDR3. The chain has TRBV12-3 or TRBV12-4 and TRBJ2-7; 7 positions agree with TRBD1. The CDR3 loop spans 13 amino acids. CDR3 protein: CASSLRQGSEQYF. The CDR3 DNA reads TGCGCCAGCAGCCTCCGACAGGGTTCCGAGCAGTACTTC.

The rearrangement links TRBV7-2 to TRBJ2-3; 8 bases align to TRBD2. From germline, CDR1 is SGHTA and CDR2 FQGNSA. V lost 6 bases, J lost 1 base, and 6 bases stayed unmatched. This CDR3 region has 15 residues. The CDR3 protein is CASSSTGLGTDTQYF. As DNA, the CDR3 is TGTGCCAGCAGTTCCACGGGACTAGGCACAGATACGCAGTATTTT.

The chain recombines TRBV5-8 with TRBJ1-5; weak D call: TRBD1 (6 bases). Per germline, CDR1 SGHTS and CDR2 YDEGEE. Trimming left V 2 bases short and J 4 bases short, with 10 bases between. This CDR3 comprises 14 residues. The CDR3 DNA sequence: TGTGCCAGCAGCTTAGGGGGGGCGAATCAGCCCCAGCATTTT. Translated: CASSLGGANQPQHF. Drawing the rest from reference TRBV5-8 and TRBJ1-5, the complete variable domain is EAGVTQSPTHLIKTRGQQATLRCSPISGHTSVYWYQQALGLGLQFLLWYDEGEERNRGNFPPRFSGRQFPNYSSELNVNALELEDSALYLCASSLGGANQPQHFGDGTRLSIL.

The chain uses TRBV4-1 and TRBJ2-3; 8 nucleotides align to TRBD2. This CDR3 contains 15 residues. Germline CDR1 reads MGHRA; CDR2 reads YSYEKL. Trimming at V came to 1 base and at J to 2 bases, leaving 2 bases not matched to a gene. The CDR3 reads CASSQGGGITDTQYF. CDR3 nucleotides: TGCGCCAGCAGCCAAGGCGGGGGGATCACAGATACGCAGTATTTT.

The chain recombines TRBV7-2 with TRBJ1-1, with D perhaps TRBD1 (5 bases). CDR3 length equals 16 residues. Germline V gives CDR1 SGHTA, CDR2 FQGNSA. Trimming removed 5 bases at V and 2 bases at J, with 18 bases between. The CDR3 loop is CASSPTGSGQNTEAFF. CDR3 coding DNA: TGTGCCAGCAGCCCTACGGGGTCAGGGCAAAACACTGAAGCTTTCTTT.

The J gene is TRBJ1-4, the V gene TRBV19, with D perhaps matching TRBD1 (6 bases). In germline, CDR1 is LNHDA, CDR2 SQIVND (reference sequence). V lost 5 bases and J lost 0, with 13 bases in between. The CDR3 runs to 16 residues. As DNA, the CDR3 is TGTGCCAGTAGTCGAAACACAGGGTCAACTAATGAAAAACTGTTTTTT. Translation gives CASSRNTGSTNEKLFF.

This clone was counted between two and nine times. CDR3 residues: CASSAPADRGKVYEQYF. CDR3 nucleotides: TGTGCCAGCAGTGCCCCGGCCGACAGGGGAAAAGTCTACGAGCAGTACTTC. The V call is TRBV6-1, the J call TRBJ2-7; 8 positions agree with TRBD1. The CDR3 extends over 17 amino acids. Germline CDR1 is MNHNS and CDR2 is SASEGT. J lost 3 bases, V lost 4 bases, and 14 bases had no gene match.

The chain recombines TRBV18 with TRBJ1-5; no firm D call. Germline CDR1 KGHSH, CDR2 LQKENI. Trimming cost V 3 bases and J 7 bases, with 16 bases left between them. The CDR3 loop spans 15 amino acids. The CDR3 DNA reads TGTGCCAGCTCACCTGTCAATACTGCTCCCCAGCCCCAGCATTTT. The encoded protein is CASSPVNTAPQPQHF.

This clone was recorded a few times. This rearrangement joins TRBV6-5 to TRBJ1-5; no reliable D call. CDR1 is MNHEY, CDR2 SVGAGI, per germline. The V end lost 0 bases, the J end lost 7 bases, and 13 bases lay between the germline ends. This CDR3 comprises 15 residues. The CDR3 loop is CASSYSMGSGQPQHF. CDR3 coding DNA: TGTGCCAGCAGTTACTCGATGGGGTCGGGACAGCCCCAGCATTTT.

V is TRBV5-4 and J is TRBJ1-2, with no clear D. The CDR3 runs to 14 residues. CDR1 and CDR2 from the germline V gene are SGHNT and YYREEE (reference sequence). The ends were cut back, 0 bases at V and 7 bases at J, with 13 bases in the middle. The DNA of the CDR3 is TGTGCCAGCAGCTTGGCCTCGGCTTTTACTGGCTACACCTTC. Protein sequence: CASSLASAFTGYTF.

The chain is built from TRBV4-2 and TRBJ1-6; 8 bases match TRBD1. Germline V gene sequence: CDR1 LGHNA, CDR2 YNFKEQ. V was pared by 4 bases and J by 5 bases, with 1 base of the junction left unmatched. This CDR3 is 14 amino acids long. As DNA, the CDR3 is TGTGCCAGCAGCCTGGGACAGGATAATTCACCCCTCCACTTT. The encoded protein is CASSLGQDNSPLHF.

The rearrangement joins TRBV5-4 to TRBJ2-5; the match to TRBD2 covers 8 bases. The CDR3 contains 14 residues. Germline CDR1 SGHNT, CDR2 YYREEE (reference sequence). Trimming cost V 4 bases and J 3 bases; bases outside gene matches: 5. The CDR3 loop reads CASSPVAGKETQYF. The CDR3 nucleotides are TGTGCCAGCAGCCCTGTAGCGGGAAAAGAGACCCAGTACTTC.

This clone was recorded once. The CDR3 region is CASSFPAVALEGELFF. The CDR3 nucleotides are TGTGCCAGCAGCTTTCCCGCCGTCGCGCTTGAGGGGGAGCTGTTTTTT. The chain joins TRBV7-2 to TRBJ2-2, with D unclear. The CDR3 has 16 amino acids. V shed 3 bases and J shed 8 bases, with 19 bases lying between them. In germline, CDR1 is SGHTA, CDR2 FQGNSA.

V usage is TRBV7-9 and J usage is TRBJ2-7, with 9 bases that match TRBD2. With V trimmed by 5 bases and J by 0 bases, 8 bases remained unmatched. CDR3 length: 16 amino acids. Germline V CDR1 and CDR2: SEHNR, FQNEAQ (reference sequence). The CDR3 is CASSTVTSGLSYEQYF. The CDR3 DNA sequence: TGTGCCAGCAGCACAGTGACTAGCGGCCTCTCCTACGAGCAGTACTTC.

In its sample, this clone was seen a few times. The V call is TRBV2, the J call TRBJ1-1, with TRBD1 identical over 10 bases. Trimming cost V 4 bases and J 5 bases; bases outside gene matches: 4. The germline V gene encodes CDR1 SNHLY and CDR2 FYNNEI. The CDR3 has 14 amino acids. The CDR3 spells CASSVGQGLTEAFF. As DNA, the CDR3 is TGTGCCAGCAGTGTGGGACAGGGGTTAACTGAAGCTTTCTTT.